This TCR beta chain was retrieved from a study of blood T cell repertoires in COVID-19. V lost 3 bases and J 3 bases, leaving 8 bases between the germline ends. The CDR3 length is 13 residues. In germline, CDR1 is MNHEY, CDR2 SVGAGI. Some clones are missing from TCRdb's copy, which holds only in-frame ones; the method was immunoSEQ multiplex PCR. The sample has 200,000 to 250,000 clones, more than 70% seen once; the top ten hold less than 3.5%. This clone was detected a few times. The gene calls are TRBV6-5 and TRBJ1-2; D may be TRBD1 (6 bases). This clonotype was obtained from a woman in her fifties or sixties with acute or convalescent COVID-19. Sequencing was carried out using peripheral blood. As DNA, the CDR3 is TGTGCCAGCAGTTATACAGGGCACTATGGCTACACCTTC. Translated: CASSYTGHYGYTF.